The 23 T cell receptor beta chains below were found in one sample sequenced in a study of radiation and T cells in renal cell carcinoma (dated by TCRdb to about 2020). Library preparation employed the immunoSEQ multiplex PCR assay. The table comes from immuneACCESS by way of TCRdb, which keeps in-frame sequences with V and J called. Part of the clones is missing from these tables; in studies checked, under half for an unresolved V gene and the rest for unknown reasons. The sample contains about 150,000 clones, approximately 86% of them found a single time. The ten largest clones capture 10% to 15% of the sample. Taken with the paper, the label for time point translates to: blood 2 weeks post-SBRT. Reading the label with the study, this specimen's treatment or condition is: 15 Gy SBRT to primary tumor, nephrectomy 4 weeks later. The sample was blood, taken from a patient whose treatment included radiotherapy and nephrectomy. These TCRs come from a woman between 45 and 60 years old with renal cell carcinoma.

The V gene is TRBV6-5, the J gene TRBJ1-1; D is undetermined. V was pared by 6 bases and J by 7 bases, with 9 bases between. The CDR3 sequence is 11 residues long. Germline CDR1 reads MNHEY; CDR2 reads SVGAGI. The CDR3 sequence is CASRNSFEAFF. The CDR3, as DNA: TGTGCCAGCAGGAATTCCTTTGAAGCTTTCTTT.

The V call is TRBV7-9, the J call TRBJ2-5; possibly TRBD1 or TRBD2 for D (5 bases each). The CDR3 has 14 amino acids. With 5 bases removed from V and 4 bases from J, the gap between germline ends came to 14 bases. Germline lookup yields CDR1 SEHNR and CDR2 FQNEAQ (reference sequence). DNA of the CDR3: TGTGCCAGCAGCCTAAGGGGCGGAGGAGAGACCCAGTACTTC. The encoded protein is CASSLRGGGETQYF. Using reference TRBV7-9 and TRBJ2-5 for the parts outside the CDR3, the full variable domain is DTGVSQNPRHKITKRGQNVTFRCDPISEHNRLYWYRQTLGQGPEFLTYFQNEAQLEKSRLLSDRFSAERPKGSFSTLEIQRTEQGDSAMYLCASSLRGGGETQYFGPGTRLLVL.

The chain combines TRBV5-1 with TRBJ1-2, with D possibly being TRBD1 (6 bases). V was clipped by 2 bases and J by 2 bases, with 10 bases between them. Looked up from germline, CDR1 is SGHRS and CDR2 is YFSETQ. This CDR3 has 14 residues. The CDR3 DNA reads TGCGCCAGCAGCTTCAGGGGAATGAACTATGGCTACACCTTC. Translation: CASSFRGMNYGYTF.

The chain has TRBV30 and TRBJ1-4; tentatively, D is TRBD1 (5 bases). Trimming took off 2 bases at V and 7 bases at J, with 20 bases between the two ends. CDR3 length: 16 amino acids. The germline V gene encodes CDR1 GTSNPN and CDR2 SVGIG (reference sequence). CDR3 in DNA: TGTGCCTGGAGTCTCCGGGGGGGTTCCATGAGTGAAAAACTGTTTTTT. Its translation is CAWSLRGGSMSEKLFF.

CDR3 bases: TGTGCCAGCAGCGGAGTGGAGATTGGCTACACCTTC. Its protein is CASSGVEIGYTF. The V gene is TRBV11-2, the J gene TRBJ1-2, with D unclear. Between the trimmed V and J ends, which lost 5 bases and 7 bases, there was a span of 11 bases. CDR1 and CDR2 from the germline V gene are SGHAT and FQNNGV. This CDR3 region has 12 residues.

This clone was observed once. This rearrangement joins TRBV19 to TRBJ2-3, with TRBD2 as a possible D gene (6 bases). There are 15 residues in the CDR3. V was shortened by 3 bases and J by 2 bases, with 12 bases between the two germline ends. CDR1 and CDR2 (germline): LNHDA, SQIVND (reference sequence). CDR3 region: CASSMDWRVTDTQYF. For the CDR3, the DNA is TGTGCCAGTAGTATGGACTGGAGGGTCACAGATACGCAGTATTTT. The variable domain in full, completed from reference TRBV19 and TRBJ2-3, reads DGGITQSPKYLFRKEGQNVTLSCEQNLNHDAMYWYRQDPGQGLRLIYYSQIVNDFQKGDIAEGYSVSREKKESFPLTVTSAQKNPTAFYLCASSMDWRVTDTQYFGPGTRLTVL.

The chain combines TRBV6-5 with TRBJ2-7, with 8 bases that match TRBD1. This CDR3 is 14 amino acids long. With V trimmed by 6 bases and J by 3 bases, 7 bases remained unmatched. Per germline, CDR1 MNHEY and CDR2 SVGAGI. The DNA of the CDR3 is TGTGCCAGCAGCTCCCCAGGGGGCGGCTACGAGCAGTACTTC. Protein: CASSSPGGGYEQYF.

This chain joins TRBV5-1 and TRBJ1-2; 7 nucleotides line up with TRBD1. The germline V gene encodes CDR1 SGHRS and CDR2 YFSETQ. V trimming: 3 bases; J trimming: 5 bases; junction bases outside the gene matches: 10. The CDR3 extends over 15 amino acids. Written as DNA, the CDR3 is TGCGCCAGCAGCTCCTCGTCGACAGGGCGGTATGGCTACACCTTC. This codes for CASSSSSTGRYGYTF.

The V gene is TRBV6-5, the J gene TRBJ1-6, with D uncertain. There are 14 residues in the CDR3. The V gene lost 2 bases and the J gene lost 6 bases, with 8 bases spanning the gap. The germline CDR1 and CDR2 sequences are MNHEY and SVGAGI. CDR3 coding DNA: TGTGCCAGCAGTTACGGTCGGATTAATTCACCCCTCCACTTT. It codes for CASSYGRINSPLHF.

V usage is TRBV19 and J usage is TRBJ1-4; TRBD1 might be the D (6 bases). Germline-derived CDR1 and CDR2 are LNHDA and SQIVND (reference sequence). The CDR3 extends over 17 amino acids. V lost 7 bases and J 3 bases, leaving 21 bases between the germline ends. CDR3 coding DNA: TGTGCCAGTACGGGTTCGACAGGACCTCGCCCTAATGAAAAACTGTTTTTT. It is translated as CASTGSTGPRPNEKLFF.

This rearrangement joins TRBV6-5 to TRBJ2-3; D may be TRBD2 (5 bases). Germline-derived CDR1 and CDR2 are MNHEY and SVGAGI. CDR3 length equals 12 residues. Trimming removed 11 bases at V and 3 bases at J, with 12 bases between. In DNA form, the CDR3 reads TGTGCCCCCCGTAGGAGGACAGATACGCAGTATTTT. Translating gives CAPRRRTDTQYF.

The V and J genes are TRBV7-3 and TRBJ2-3; D unresolved. Germline V lookup: CDR1 SGHTA, CDR2 FQGTGA. V shed 0 bases and J shed 8 bases, with 15 bases lying between them. This CDR3 comprises 15 residues. CDR3 loop: CASSLTPEKPATQYF. In DNA, the CDR3 is TGTGCCAGCAGCTTAACCCCTGAGAAGCCAGCTACGCAGTATTTT.

The chain employs TRBV6-1 and TRBJ1-2; 7 positions agree with TRBD1. Germline trimming cut 6 bases from V and 8 bases from J; bases unmatched to any gene: 9. The germline gives CDR1 MNHNS, CDR2 SASEGT. The CDR3 runs to 13 residues. CDR3 region: CASRRTGASGYTF. For the CDR3, the DNA is TGTGCCAGCAGAAGGACAGGTGCTTCGGGCTACACCTTC.

This chain joins TRBV5-6 and TRBJ2-7; perhaps TRBD2 as D (5 bases). V was shortened by 4 bases and J by 3 bases, with 17 bases between the two germline ends. Germline V gene sequence: CDR1 SGHDT, CDR2 YYEEEE. The CDR3 sequence is 15 residues long. CDR3 DNA sequence: TGTGCCAGCAGCCCCGGTGAGGGAAAACTCTACGAGCAGTACTTC. Translating it yields CASSPGEGKLYEQYF.

The chain combines TRBV19 with TRBJ1-2; possibly TRBD1 for D (6 bases). Trimming took off 10 bases at V and 5 bases at J, with 17 bases between the two ends. The V gene's germline CDR1 is LNHDA and CDR2 SQIVND (reference sequence). This CDR3 spans 13 amino acids. CDR3 sequence: CAISRGTWYGYTF. The CDR3 nucleotides are TGTGCCATTTCGAGGGGGACATGGTATGGCTACACCTTC.

V gene TRBV4-1 combines with J gene TRBJ2-5; D is undetermined. The ends were cut back, 4 bases at V and 1 base at J, with 13 bases in the middle. The germline V gene has CDR1 MGHRA and CDR2 YSYEKL. The CDR3 loop spans 15 amino acids. The CDR3 reads CASSLSLVVQETQYF. CDR3 nucleotides: TGCGCCAGCAGCCTATCTCTTGTTGTCCAAGAGACCCAGTACTTC.

The rearrangement links TRBV5-1 to TRBJ2-7; D is possibly TRBD1 or TRBD2 (7 bases each). V lost 4 bases, J lost 3 bases, and 20 bases lay in between. The CDR3 runs to 16 residues. In germline, CDR1 is SGHRS, CDR2 YFSETQ. The CDR3 spells CASSPGGGTVLYEQYF. The CDR3, as DNA: TGCGCCAGCAGCCCAGGGGGGGGAACCGTACTCTACGAGCAGTACTTC.

This chain links TRBV29-1 with TRBJ2-5; 7 positions match TRBD1. Germline CDR1 reads SQVTM; CDR2 reads ANQGSEA. The CDR3 consists of 13 residues. The trim removed 6 bases at V and 5 bases at J, leaving 9 bases unmatched. The CDR3 loop reads CSVTTGLGETQYF. CDR3 sequence (DNA): TGCAGCGTAACGACAGGGTTGGGGGAGACCCAGTACTTC.

The chain has TRBV4-2 and TRBJ2-7; D not certain. Trimming took 1 base from V and 4 from J, leaving 14 bases between them. The germline V gene encodes CDR1 LGHNA and CDR2 YNFKEQ. The CDR3 consists of 15 residues. The CDR3 loop is CASSQARLGFYEQYF. CDR3 DNA sequence: TGTGCCAGCAGCCAAGCACGGCTGGGGTTTTACGAGCAGTACTTC.

The chain couples TRBV5-1 to TRBJ2-7, with D perhaps matching TRBD1 or TRBD2 (5 bases each). CDR3 length: 14 residues. CDR1 and CDR2 (germline): SGHRS, YFSETQ. The germline V and J ends were trimmed by 4 bases and 0 bases, with 11 bases remaining between them. This CDR3 reads CASSPWDDSYEQYF. CDR3 nucleotide sequence: TGCGCCAGCAGCCCATGGGACGACTCCTACGAGCAGTACTTC.

This clone has a single count. The chain has TRBV2 and TRBJ2-3; weak D call: TRBD1 (5 bases). Germline V CDR1 and CDR2: SNHLY, FYNNEI. The CDR3 is 14 residues long. V lost 1 base and J lost 2, with 7 bases in between. Here the CDR3 reads CASSEETVTDTQYF. The CDR3, as DNA: TGTGCCAGCAGTGAAGAGACAGTCACAGATACGCAGTATTTT.

The V and J genes are TRBV30 and TRBJ2-7; a possible D gene is TRBD1 (6 bases). The CDR3 has 19 residues. Germline V gene data show CDR1 as GTSNPN and CDR2 as SVGIG (reference sequence). V was trimmed by 0 bases and J by 1 base, leaving 25 bases between them. In nucleotides, the CDR3 is TGTGCCTGGAGTGTACCCCCGCGACAGGCCGTGAGGGGGTCCTACGAGCAGTACTTC. Translated: CAWSVPPRQAVRGSYEQYF.

V usage is TRBV27 and J usage is TRBJ1-1, with 8 bases lining up with TRBD1. After removal of 2 bases from V and 4 bases from J, the junction contained 12 bases not matched to a gene. Germline CDR1 MNHEY, CDR2 SMNVEV (reference sequence). This CDR3 comprises 17 residues. The CDR3 here is CASSLGRAGGGGTEAFF. The DNA of the CDR3 is TGTGCCAGCAGTTTAGGACGGGCAGGGGGCGGCGGCACTGAAGCTTTCTTT.